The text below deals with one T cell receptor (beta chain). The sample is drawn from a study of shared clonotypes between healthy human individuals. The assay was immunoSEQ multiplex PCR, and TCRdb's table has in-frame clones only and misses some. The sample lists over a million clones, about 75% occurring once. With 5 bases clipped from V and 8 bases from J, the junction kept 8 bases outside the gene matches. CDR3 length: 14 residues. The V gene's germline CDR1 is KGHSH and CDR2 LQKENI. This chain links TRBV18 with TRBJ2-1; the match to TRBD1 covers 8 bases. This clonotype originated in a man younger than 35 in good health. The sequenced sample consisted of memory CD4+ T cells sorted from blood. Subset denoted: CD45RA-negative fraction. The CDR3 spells CASSFDRGGDEQFF. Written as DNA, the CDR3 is TGTGCCAGCTCATTCGACAGGGGTGGCGATGAGCAGTTCTTC.